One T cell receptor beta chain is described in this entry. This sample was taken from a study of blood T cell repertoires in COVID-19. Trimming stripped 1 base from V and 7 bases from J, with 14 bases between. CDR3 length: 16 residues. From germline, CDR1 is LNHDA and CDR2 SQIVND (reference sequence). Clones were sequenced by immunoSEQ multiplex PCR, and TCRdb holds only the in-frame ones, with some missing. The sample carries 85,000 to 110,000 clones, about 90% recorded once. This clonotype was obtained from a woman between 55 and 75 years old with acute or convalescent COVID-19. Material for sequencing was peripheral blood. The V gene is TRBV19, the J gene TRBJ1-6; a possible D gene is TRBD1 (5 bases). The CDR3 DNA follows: TGTGCCAGTAGTATAGGTGGGCGCGGGGCCAATTCACCCCTCCACTTT. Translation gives CASSIGGRGANSPLHF.